The 9 T cell receptor beta chains in this list originate from one sample, sequenced in a study of shared clonotypes between healthy human individuals. The assay was immunoSEQ multiplex PCR, and TCRdb's table has in-frame clones only and misses some. Of 980,000 or so clones in the sample, 70% to 85% were seen once. Material: memory CD4+ T cells sorted from blood. Subset defined: CD45RA-negative fraction. These receptors all come from a young man in good health.

The V gene is TRBV5-1, the J gene TRBJ2-7; perhaps TRBD2 as D (5 bases). This CDR3 is 14 amino acids long. V lost 4 bases and J 11 bases, leaving 22 bases between the germline ends. Germline V gene lookup returns CDR1 SGHRS and CDR2 YFSETQ. Here the CDR3 DNA reads TGCGCCAGCAGCATTGACGGGGAAAATTCCTTGGAGTACTTC. Encoded protein: CASSIDGENSLEYF.

The V call is TRBV5-1, the J call TRBJ2-5; 15 positions match TRBD2. CDR3 size: 16 residues. Germline V gives CDR1 SGHRS, CDR2 YFSETQ. After removal of 4 bases from V and 4 bases from J, the junction contained 5 bases not matched to a gene. The CDR3 DNA reads TGCGCCAGCAGCCTCGGGACTAGCGGGGGGCGAGAGACCCAGTACTTC. It yields the protein CASSLGTSGGRETQYF.

The V and J genes are TRBV5-8 and TRBJ2-5; possibly TRBD2 for D (5 bases). The germline V gene encodes CDR1 SGHTS and CDR2 YDEGEE. The CDR3 is made up of 12 amino acids. Trimming cost V 0 bases and J 7 bases, with 7 bases left between them. The CDR3 region is CASSLDAGTQYF. In DNA form, the CDR3 reads TGTGCCAGCAGCTTGGATGCGGGGACCCAGTACTTC.

The chain has TRBV5-1 and TRBJ2-3, with 9 bases fitting TRBD1. V shed 9 bases, J shed 6 bases, and the junction held 8 bases outside the gene matches. Germline assignment: CDR1 SGHRS and CDR2 YFSETQ. CDR3 length equals 13 residues. This CDR3 reads CATALGTGDTQYF. The CDR3 DNA is TGCGCCACCGCGCTAGGGACAGGGGATACGCAGTATTTT.

This chain uses TRBV29-1 with TRBJ1-1, with D possibly TRBD1 on 5 matching bases. The CDR3 is 15 residues long. CDR1 is SQVTM and CDR2 is ANQGSEA in the germline V gene. The V gene lost 4 bases and the J gene lost 0 bases, with 15 bases spanning the gap. DNA for the CDR3: TGCAGCGTTGGAGGGGCAGGGCGGATGAACACTGAAGCTTTCTTT. Encoded protein: CSVGGAGRMNTEAFF.

Note on this clone: A read error is possible here, since a much larger clone lies one base away. This specimen includes other DNA sequences encoding the same CDR3. This chain connects TRBV7-6 to TRBJ1-3; D call uncertain. V lost 1 base and J lost 0, with 4 bases in between. This CDR3 contains 14 residues. CDR1 is SGHVS and CDR2 is FNYEAQ in the germline V gene. Here the CDR3 DNA reads TGTGCCAGCAGCTTAGGGGGCTCTGGAAACACCATATATTTT. Translating gives CASSLGGSGNTIYF.

This clone was seen once. This chain connects TRBV9 to TRBJ2-3, with unresolved D. V was clipped by 4 bases and J by 1 base, with 13 bases between them. CDR3 length: 15 amino acids. Germline V CDR1 and CDR2: SGDLS, YYNGEE. The CDR3 loop is CASSPNVAGTDTQYF. CDR3 DNA sequence: TGTGCCAGCAGCCCGAACGTAGCTGGCACAGATACGCAGTATTTT.

This clone occurred many times. The chain couples TRBV18 to TRBJ2-1; D is uncertain. V lost 2 bases and J 4 bases, leaving 18 bases between the germline ends. From germline, CDR1 is KGHSH and CDR2 LQKENI. The CDR3 covers 17 residues. CDR3 sequence reads: CASSPEVLRRAYNEQFF. The CDR3, as DNA: TGTGCCAGCTCACCAGAGGTTTTACGACGGGCTTACAATGAGCAGTTCTTC.

The genes are TRBV5-1 and TRBJ2-3, with D uncertain. Germline V gene lookup returns CDR1 SGHRS and CDR2 YFSETQ. The CDR3 spans 14 residues. V was shortened by 0 bases and J by 4 bases, with 9 bases between the two germline ends. CDR3 coding DNA: TGCGCCAGCAGCTTGGACTCCTCATCAGATACGCAGTATTTT. It specifies CASSLDSSSDTQYF.